One TCR beta chain is described in this entry. This specimen belongs to a study of blood T cell repertoires in COVID-19. Study background: Specimens from acute and convalescent COVID-19 originated in the United States, Italy and Spain. PBMCs, B-cell-depleted T cells, or T cells provided the cDNA or gDNA that made up the material.

Per the original data handling: Amplifying reference gene primers gave estimates of nucleated cell counts. The data were produced by immunoSEQ multiplex PCR, yet TCRdb's version contains in-frame clones alone and is incomplete. That table gives V, J and clone size, and the DNA gave D and trimming. Of about 200,000 clones detected, approximately 85% appear once; the ten largest clones hold roughly 5.5%. Deletions cut 6 bases from V and 4 bases from J, with 22 bases between. CDR1 is SGHNT and CDR2 is YYREEE in the germline V gene (reference sequence). CDR3 size: 16 residues. While infection was still active, Seattle patients were enrolled and then followed longitudinally.

Sequenced input: peripheral blood. The chain links TRBV5-4 to TRBJ2-5; D call uncertain. This receptor was taken from a woman between 65 and 79 years old with COVID-19, enrolled during active disease. The CDR3 is CASTQSLGSGLETQYF. CDR3 DNA: TGTGCCAGCACGCAAAGCTTGGGCTCAGGCTTAGAGACCCAGTACTTC.